Listed here are 20 T cell receptor beta chains from one sample, sequenced in a study of blood T cell repertoires in COVID-19. TCRdb's copy holds only in-frame clones and misses some; the assay was immunoSEQ multiplex PCR. Found here are approximately 260,000 clones, 75% to 90% of them singletons; the top ten hold 9.5% to 12%. Sequenced: peripheral blood. The origin of the receptors is a woman in her seventies with acute or convalescent COVID-19.

Only a few counts were recorded for this clone. The chain is built from TRBV24-1 and TRBJ2-7; 7 bases are shared with TRBD1. Germline loops: CDR1 KGHDR, CDR2 SFDVKD. The CDR3 consists of 11 residues. J gave up 3 bases and V 9 bases, and 1 base lay outside the gene matches. CDR3 sequence (DNA): TGTGCCACCGGGGACAGCTACGAGCAGTACTTC. This gives the protein CATGDSYEQYF.

V usage is TRBV7-2 and J usage is TRBJ1-2, with 7 bases matching TRBD1. V was pared by 5 bases and J by 4 bases, with 7 bases of the junction left unmatched. CDR1 is SGHTA and CDR2 is FQGNSA in the germline V gene. CDR3 size: 14 residues. Written as DNA, the CDR3 is TGTGCCAGCAGCCCCGAAGGGGGCAGCTATGGCTACACCTTC. This sequence encodes CASSPEGGSYGYTF.

The V call is TRBV3-1 (or the pseudogene TRBV3-2), the J call TRBJ1-4, with D unclear. The CDR3 is made up of 13 amino acids. V was clipped by 0 bases and J by 14 bases, with 13 bases between them. Germline V gene data show CDR1 as LGHDT and CDR2 as YNNKEL (reference sequence). The CDR3 region has the DNA TGTGCCAGCAGCCAAGATCTGAGGGTCGGGCTGTTTTTT. As protein: CASSQDLRVGLFF.

This rearrangement joins TRBV5-1 to TRBJ2-1, with 12 bases aligning to TRBD2. This CDR3 has 17 residues. Unmatched junction bases numbered 11, after V lost 2 bases and J lost 8 bases. CDR1 is SGHRS and CDR2 is YFSETQ in the germline V gene. This CDR3 is CASSLTALAGGVDEQFF. The CDR3 bases are TGCGCCAGCAGCTTAACCGCGCTAGCGGGGGGGGTCGATGAGCAGTTCTTC. Full variable domain (remainder filled in from reference TRBV5-1 and TRBJ2-1): KAGVTQTPRYLIKTRGQQVTLSCSPISGHRSVSWYQQTPGQGLQFLFEYFSETQRNKGNFPGRFSGRQFSNSRSEMNVSTLELGDSALYLCASSLTALAGGVDEQFFGPGTRLTVL.

The gene calls are TRBV7-9 and TRBJ1-1, with D unresolved. Trimming removed 4 bases from V and 8 bases from J, with 14 bases in between. The CDR3 spans 13 residues. CDR1 is SEHNR, CDR2 FQNEAQ, per germline (reference sequence). CDR3 DNA sequence: TGTGCCAGCAGCTATCGAACAGAGGGAGAAGCTTTCTTT. Its translation: CASSYRTEGEAFF.

This chain uses TRBV6-5 with TRBJ2-2; D may be TRBD1 (8 bases). V shed 8 bases and J shed 6 bases, with 16 bases lying between them. The CDR3 consists of 14 residues. CDR1 MNHEY and CDR2 SVGAGI come from the germline V gene. CDR3 in DNA: TGTGCCAGCCGGACACAGGGGGGGCCCGGGGAGCTGTTTTTT. As protein: CASRTQGGPGELFF.

The rearrangement uses TRBV12-3 or TRBV12-4 and TRBJ2-3; no reliable D call. The CDR3 runs 12 residues. The V and J ends lost 7 bases and 0 bases respectively, with 5 bases between them. CDR3 sequence reads: CASTVSTDTQYF. The CDR3 DNA reads as TGTGCCAGCACCGTAAGCACAGATACGCAGTATTTT.

The chain is built from TRBV5-4 and TRBJ2-3; D is uncertain. Trimming shortened V by 0 bases and J by 4 bases, and 15 bases separated the two germline ends. The germline V gene has CDR1 SGHNT and CDR2 YYREEE (reference sequence). The CDR3 covers 16 residues. The CDR3 spells CASSLDLVVRADTQYF. In nucleotides, the CDR3 is TGTGCCAGCAGCTTGGACTTGGTAGTGCGCGCAGATACGCAGTATTTT.

This clone has a handful of counts. V usage is TRBV5-1 and J usage is TRBJ2-5; TRBD2 matches 8 bases. V gave up 5 bases and J gave up 3 bases; unmatched junction bases: 15. The length of the CDR3 is 17 residues. CDR1 and CDR2 from the germline V gene are SGHRS and YFSETQ. The CDR3 region is CASSYPRGAHDEETQYF. DNA of the CDR3: TGCGCCAGCAGTTATCCGCGGGGGGCCCACGATGAAGAGACCCAGTACTTC.

This chain connects TRBV18 to TRBJ1-2; a weak D match, TRBD1 (5 bases). With 10 bases removed from V and 2 bases from J, the gap between germline ends came to 17 bases. The CDR3 is 14 amino acids. CDR1 is KGHSH and CDR2 is LQKENI in the germline V gene. CDR3 loop: CATSRRDNNYGYTF. The CDR3 DNA is TGTGCCACCTCGCGCAGGGATAACAACTATGGCTACACCTTC.

The rearrangement joins TRBV5-1 to TRBJ1-6, with D tentatively TRBD1 (6 bases). V dropped 4 bases and J dropped 5 bases, with 10 bases sitting between them. The germline V gene encodes CDR1 SGHRS and CDR2 YFSETQ. This CDR3 is 14 amino acids long. CDR3 sequence: CASSLGHNNSPLHF. CDR3 DNA: TGCGCCAGCAGCCTGGGACATAATAATTCACCCCTCCACTTT.

The count of this clone is one. The rearrangement uses TRBV3-1 (or the pseudogene TRBV3-2) and TRBJ1-1; no clear D gene. Trimming stripped 4 bases from V and 0 bases from J, with 9 bases between. The V gene's germline CDR1 is LGHDT and CDR2 YNNKEL (reference sequence). This CDR3 is built from 14 residues. This CDR3 is CASSPRIMNTEAFF. The DNA for the CDR3 is TGTGCCAGCAGCCCGAGGATCATGAACACTGAAGCTTTCTTT.

The CDR3 DNA reads as TGTGCCAGCAGCCCCATGTCGGGCACAGATACGCAGTATTTT. Its translation: CASSPMSGTDTQYF. V gene TRBV6-5 combines with J gene TRBJ2-3; D gene uncertain. V shed 6 bases and J shed 1 base, with 11 bases lying between them. The CDR3 sequence is 14 residues long. Germline assignment: CDR1 MNHEY and CDR2 SVGAGI.

The genes are TRBV11-2 and TRBJ1-6; 10 bases line up with TRBD1. Germline CDR1 and CDR2: SGHAT and FQNNGV. The CDR3 is made up of 16 amino acids. V lost 3 bases, J lost 10 bases, and 9 bases stayed unmatched. Written as DNA, the CDR3 is TGTGCCAGCAGCTTTCTTATGGGACAGGGGACCTCACCCCTCCACTTT. It encodes CASSFLMGQGTSPLHF. Full variable domain (rest looked up from reference TRBV11-2 and TRBJ1-6): EAGVAQSPRYKIIEKRQSVAFWCNPISGHATLYWYQQILGQGPKLLIQFQNNGVVDDSQLPKDRFSAERLKGVDSTLKIQPAKLEDSAVYLCASSFLMGQGTSPLHFGNGTRLTVT.

This chain uses TRBV4-1 with TRBJ2-3; 7 bases fit TRBD2. Trimming at V came to 4 bases and at J to 2 bases, leaving 12 bases not matched to a gene. The CDR3 runs to 17 residues. Germline V lookup: CDR1 MGHRA, CDR2 YSYEKL. CDR3 residues: CASSRSPIAGITDTQYF. CDR3 nucleotides: TGCGCCAGCAGCCGCAGCCCGATAGCGGGTATCACAGATACGCAGTATTTT.

The chain is built from TRBV5-1 and TRBJ1-1, with D possibly TRBD1 on 5 matching bases. CDR1 SGHRS and CDR2 YFSETQ come from the germline V gene. Trimming left V 1 base short and J 4 bases short, with 11 bases between. The CDR3 has 14 residues. CDR3 nucleotide sequence: TGCGCCAGCAGCTTGTTTTCAGGGCTCACTGAAGCTTTCTTT. Encoded protein: CASSLFSGLTEAFF.

This clone was counted between two and nine times. The CDR3 here is CASSTGQGKKNEQFF. DNA for the CDR3: TGTGCCAGCAGCACAGGACAGGGTAAAAAGAATGAGCAGTTCTTC. The chain joins TRBV3-1 (or the pseudogene TRBV3-2) to TRBJ2-1; 8 nucleotides line up with TRBD1. Germline V gene sequence: CDR1 LGHDT, CDR2 YNNKEL (reference sequence). The CDR3 runs 15 residues. V was clipped by 5 bases and J by 7 bases; unmatched bases: 10.

The chain joins TRBV7-2 to TRBJ1-2; 7 bases are shared with TRBD1. Germline CDR1 and CDR2: SGHTA and FQGNSA. The CDR3 is made up of 16 amino acids. Trimming removed 2 bases from V and 3 bases from J; junction bases left unmatched: 9. CDR3: CASSLRTGAPHYGYTF. CDR3 DNA: TGTGCCAGCAGCTTAAGAACAGGGGCCCCTCACTATGGCTACACCTTC.

This CDR3 reads CASSRVRTGNTEAFF. In DNA, the CDR3 is TGCGCCAGCAGCCGGGTAAGGACAGGGAACACTGAAGCTTTCTTT. The rearrangement uses TRBV4-1 and TRBJ1-1; 7 bases match TRBD1. The CDR3 is 15 residues long. Trimming took 4 bases from V and 1 from J; bases not matched to a gene: 6. Germline V lookup: CDR1 MGHRA, CDR2 YSYEKL.

V and J are TRBV2 and TRBJ1-2; D is perhaps TRBD1 (5 bases). The CDR3 runs 13 residues. Germline V gene data show CDR1 as SNHLY and CDR2 as FYNNEI. Trimming left V 8 bases short and J 1 base short, with 11 bases between. DNA of the CDR3: TGTGCCAGCCTCCAAGGGGATAACTATGGCTACACCTTC. Translation: CASLQGDNYGYTF.